These T cell receptor beta chains were read from a single sample in a study of shared clonotypes between healthy human individuals. Generated by immunoSEQ multiplex PCR, the TCRdb table keeps only in-frame clones and is missing some. Among about 2.2 million clones, around 93% were seen once, and the ten largest hold about 1.6%. Source material: naive CD8+ T cells from PBMCs. The source of these receptors is a man between 18 and 35 years old in good health. Some clones in this sample may be carry-over from other donors' samples. The CDR3 runs from the conserved cysteine through the conserved F or W. A D gene is named only where the DNA matches it firmly. Expanded clones are given a class, and other clones once, few, many or no size at all.

>-|-|TRBJ1-1|TRBV6-5
TGTGCCAGCAGTTACTCGAGGACAGCGAACACTGAAGCTTTCTTT
CASSYSRTANTEAFF
>-|-|TRBJ2-7|TRBV5-4
TGTGCCAGCAGCTTGGATGGCCGGGGCTACGAGCAGTACTTC
CASSLDGRGYEQYF
>-|-|TRBJ2-5|TRBV30
TGTGCCTGGACCCTCGGGGAGAGAATGGAGACCCAGTACTTC
CAWTLGERMETQYF
>TRBD2|-|TRBJ2-3|TRBV5-1
TGCGCCAGCAGCTTCAGCGGGAGGAGCACAGATACGCAGTATTTT
CASSFSGRSTDTQYF
>-|-|TRBJ2-7|TRBV7-3
TGTGCCAGCAGCTTAACCACAGTGAACGAGCAGTACTTC
CASSLTTVNEQYF
>-|-|TRBJ1-1|TRBV6-5
TGTGCCAGCAGACGCAATACAGTGAACACTGAAGCTTTCTTT
CASRRNTVNTEAFF
>-|-|TRBJ2-7|TRBV4-3
TGCGCCAGCAGCCCCACTCACCGGGATTCGCCCTACGAGCAGTACTTC
CASSPTHRDSPYEQYF
>-|-|TRBJ2-1|TRBV27
TGTGCCAGCAGTGACATAAAGGATGAGCAGTTCTTC
CASSDIKDEQFF
>TRBD2|-|TRBJ2-7|TRBV6-4
TGTGCCAGCAGTGTCTACAGCGGGGGAGGATACGAGCAGTACTTC
CASSVYSGGGYEQYF
>-|-|TRBJ2-5|TRBV5-1
TGCGCCAGCAGCTTGAACACCCAAGAGACCCAGTACTTC
CASSLNTQETQYF
>-|-|TRBJ1-2|TRBV15
TGTGCCACCAGCAGATCAGGATCCGATGGCTACACCTTC
CATSRSGSDGYTF
>-|-|TRBJ2-5|TRBV21-1
TGTGGGTCCCGTCAAGAGACCCAGTACTTC
CGSRQETQYF
>-|-|TRBJ2-7|TRBV7-2
TGTGCCAGCAGCTTGTTGGCCCCCTACGAGCAGTACTTC
CASSLLAPYEQYF
>-|once|TRBJ2-3|TRBV28
TGTGCCAGCAGTGCCTCGGTCCTGGGCACAGATACGCAGTATTTT
CASSASVLGTDTQYF
>-|once|TRBJ2-7|TRBV5-4
TGTGCCAGCAGCCTAGATCCACAGGGTGGGTTCTACGAGCAGTACTTC
CASSLDPQGGFYEQYF
>TRBD1|-|TRBJ1-1|TRBV25-1
TGTGCCAGCACGGGGACAGGACAACCGAACACTGAAGCTTTCTTT
CASTGTGQPNTEAFF
>-|-|TRBJ2-3|TRBV2
TGTGCCAGCAGTGAAGTGCAGGCCCAACACGCGGATACGCAGTATTTT
CASSEVQAQHADTQYF
>-|-|TRBJ1-1|TRBV5-4
TGTGCCAGCAGCTTGCGGAGGGAAAGGGGATTCACTGAAGCTTTCTTT
CASSLRRERGFTEAFF
>TRBD2|-|TRBJ2-3|TRBV18
TGTGCCAGCTCACCCCAGCGGGAGCGAAGCACAGATACGCAGTATTTT
CASSPQRERSTDTQYF
>TRBD1|-|TRBJ1-4|TRBV6-5
TGTGCCAGCAGTTTACGACAGGGTCCGAATGAAAAACTGTTTTTT
CASSLRQGPNEKLFF